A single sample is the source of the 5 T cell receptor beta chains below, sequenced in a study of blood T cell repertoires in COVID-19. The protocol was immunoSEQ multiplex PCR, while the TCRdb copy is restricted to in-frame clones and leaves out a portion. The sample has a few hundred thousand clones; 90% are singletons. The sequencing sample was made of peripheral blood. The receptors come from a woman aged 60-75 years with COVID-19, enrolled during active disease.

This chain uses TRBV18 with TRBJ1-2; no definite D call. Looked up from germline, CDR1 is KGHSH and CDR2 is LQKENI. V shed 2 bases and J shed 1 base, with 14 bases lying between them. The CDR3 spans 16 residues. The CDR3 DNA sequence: TGTGCCAGCTCACCAAGAAGCGGGATTTATAACTATGGCTACACCTTC. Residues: CASSPRSGIYNYGYTF.

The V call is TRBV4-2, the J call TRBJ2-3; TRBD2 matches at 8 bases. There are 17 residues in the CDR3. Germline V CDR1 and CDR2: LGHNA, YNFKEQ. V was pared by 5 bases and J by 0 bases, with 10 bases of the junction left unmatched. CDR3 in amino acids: CASSSRLARTSTDTQYF. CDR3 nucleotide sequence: TGTGCCAGCAGCTCCCGACTAGCGAGGACAAGCACAGATACGCAGTATTTT.

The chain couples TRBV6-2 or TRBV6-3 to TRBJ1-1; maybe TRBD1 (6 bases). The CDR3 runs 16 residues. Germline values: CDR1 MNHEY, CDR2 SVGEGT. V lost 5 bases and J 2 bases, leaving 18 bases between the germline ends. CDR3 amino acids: CASSNRVGSGNTEAFF. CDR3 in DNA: TGTGCCAGCAGTAACAGGGTCGGGTCAGGAAACACTGAAGCTTTCTTT.

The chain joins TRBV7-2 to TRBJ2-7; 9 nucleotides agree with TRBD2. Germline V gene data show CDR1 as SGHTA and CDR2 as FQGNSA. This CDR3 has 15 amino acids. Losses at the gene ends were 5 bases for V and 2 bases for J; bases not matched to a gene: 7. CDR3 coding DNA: TGTGCCAGCAGCCCCGGTAGCGGGGGTCCCTACGAGCAGTACTTC. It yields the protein CASSPGSGGPYEQYF.

The CDR3 spells CASSQAGQGIEKLFF. The CDR3 coding sequence is TGTGCCAGCAGCCAGGCGGGACAGGGAATAGAAAAACTGTTTTTT. J is TRBJ1-4 and V is TRBV3-1 (or the pseudogene TRBV3-2); TRBD1 agrees at 9 bases. Germline CDR1 and CDR2: LGHDT and YNNKEL (reference sequence). This CDR3 is 15 amino acids long. V lost 3 bases, J lost 8 bases, and 7 bases stayed unmatched.